A few counts support the clone carrying this TCR beta chain. Its target is unknown. The PCR had 60 Vbeta and 13 Jbeta primers. The table came from immunoSEQ multiplex PCR; TCRdb's copy has only in-frame clones and leaves some out. The repertoire holds about 130,000 clones, with more than 7.5% as singletons. This sample is drawn from a study of cytomegalovirus exposure and HLA in healthy donors. Regarding the study as a whole: Trimming of TCR beta V- and J-genes showed a link, identified in a later analysis, to a missense DCLRE1C variant. Analyzed later, association rates of TCRs varied across HLA loci, with DRB1 most and HLA-C fewest.

The length of the CDR3 is 15 residues. Germline V lookup: CDR1 LNHDA, CDR2 SQIVND (reference sequence). The V gene lost 3 bases and the J gene lost 0 bases, with 9 bases spanning the gap. Material for sequencing was PBMCs. The receptor comes from a man aged 50-59 years in good health and CMV-seronegative. The chain links TRBV19 to TRBJ2-1; no definite D call. This CDR3 reads CASSITRSSYNEQFF. DNA of the CDR3: TGTGCCAGTAGTATCACAAGGAGCTCCTACAATGAGCAGTTCTTC.